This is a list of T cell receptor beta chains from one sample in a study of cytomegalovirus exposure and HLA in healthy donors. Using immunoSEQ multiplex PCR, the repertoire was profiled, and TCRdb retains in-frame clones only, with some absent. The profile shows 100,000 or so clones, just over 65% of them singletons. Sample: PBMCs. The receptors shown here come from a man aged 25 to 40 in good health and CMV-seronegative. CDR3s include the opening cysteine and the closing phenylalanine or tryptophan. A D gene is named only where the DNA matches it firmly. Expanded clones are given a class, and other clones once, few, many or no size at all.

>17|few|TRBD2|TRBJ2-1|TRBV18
CASFTGLGLAGQNEQFF
TGTGCCAGCTTCACGGGTTTGGGACTAGCGGGTCAAAATGAGCAGTTCTTC
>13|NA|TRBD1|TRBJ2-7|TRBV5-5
CASSLGTGPEQYF
TGTGCCAGCAGCTTGGGGACAGGGCCCGAGCAGTACTTC
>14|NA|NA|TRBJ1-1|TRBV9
CASSDDRLNTEAFF
TGTGCCAGCAGCGACGACAGGTTGAACACTGAAGCTTTCTTT
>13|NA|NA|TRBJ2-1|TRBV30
CAWGGDRNNEQFF
TGTGCCTGGGGGGGGGACAGGAACAATGAGCAGTTCTTC
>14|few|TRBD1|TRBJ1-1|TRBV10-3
CAIRLTGENTEAFF
TGTGCCATCAGGCTGACAGGGGAGAACACTGAAGCTTTCTTT
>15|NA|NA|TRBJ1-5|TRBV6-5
CASSQEGRGNQPQHF
TGTGCCAGCAGTCAGGAGGGAAGGGGCAATCAGCCCCAGCATTTT
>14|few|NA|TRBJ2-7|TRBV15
CATSREGSSYEQYF
TGTGCCACCAGCAGAGAAGGGAGCTCCTACGAGCAGTACTTC
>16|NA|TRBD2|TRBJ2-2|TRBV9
CASSLRLAGGTGELFF
TGTGCCAGCAGCCTGCGACTAGCGGGGGGCACCGGGGAGCTGTTTTTT
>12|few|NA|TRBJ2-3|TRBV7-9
CASSPFTDTQYF
TGTGCCAGCAGCCCATTCACAGATACGCAGTATTTT
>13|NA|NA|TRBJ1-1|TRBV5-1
CASSFTGNTEAFF
TGCGCCAGCTCCTTCACAGGAAACACTGAAGCTTTCTTT
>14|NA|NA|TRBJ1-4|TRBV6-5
CASSRLRFNEKLFF
TGTGCCAGCAGTAGACTACGGTTTAATGAAAAACTGTTTTTT